The TCR beta chain described here comes from a study of beta chain features in type 1 diabetes. This clone was recorded a few times. As yet, its antigen is unknown. Notes on the study in general: A moderate, significant TCRB CDR3 shortening appeared in type 1 diabetes across four CD4+ subsets. With patients and controls alike, PCR might favor shorter templates to an equal degree. There was no resolution here of whether HLA type influences TCRB rearrangement.

CD4+ naive, central memory, regulatory and stem cell-like memory cells were sorted via CD45RO/CCR7/CD25/CD127/CD95/CD27. This CDR3 spans 16 amino acids. With V trimmed by 6 bases and J by 7 bases, 10 bases remained unmatched. The germline V gene has CDR1 LNHDA and CDR2 SQIVND (reference sequence). The study reverse transcribed the entire isolated RNA, so it sequenced expressed TCRB transcripts. Sequenced naive, central memory and regulatory T cell samples produced an average of about 3.57 million reads. Some clones are missing from TCRdb's copy, which holds only in-frame ones; the method was immunoSEQ multiplex PCR. The table shows 95,000 to 150,000 clones, with 16% occurring only once.

The sequenced sample was central memory CD4+ T cells from blood. The chain recombines TRBV19 with TRBJ1-6; 9 nucleotides align to TRBD1. The sequence derives from a young man with type 1 diabetes. CDR3 protein: CASSAPIGTGNSPLHF. The DNA for the CDR3 is TGTGCCAGTAGCGCCCCTATCGGGACAGGGAATTCACCCCTCCACTTT.